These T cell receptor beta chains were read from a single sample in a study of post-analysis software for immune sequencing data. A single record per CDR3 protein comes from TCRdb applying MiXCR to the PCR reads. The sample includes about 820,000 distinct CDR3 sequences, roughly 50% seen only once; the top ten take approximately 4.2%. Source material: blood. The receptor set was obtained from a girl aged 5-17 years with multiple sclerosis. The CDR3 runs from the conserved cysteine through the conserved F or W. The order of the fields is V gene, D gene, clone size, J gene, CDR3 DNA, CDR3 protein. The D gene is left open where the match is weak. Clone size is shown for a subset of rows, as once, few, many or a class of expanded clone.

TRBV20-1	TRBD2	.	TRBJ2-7	TGCAGTGCTAGAGATCCAGGAGCGGGGGGTGTCTACGAGCAGTACTTC	CSARDPGAGGVYEQYF
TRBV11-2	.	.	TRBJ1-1	TGTGCCAGCAGCTTAGATCTGGGGAACACTGAAGCTTTCTTT	CASSLDLGNTEAFF
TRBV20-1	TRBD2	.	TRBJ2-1	TGCAGTGCTCCGACTAGCGGGAGTTCCCACAATGAGCAGTTCTTC	CSAPTSGSSHNEQFF
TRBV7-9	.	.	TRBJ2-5	TGTGCCAGCAGGAGGAAGATTGGGGCCGGGGAGACCCAGTACTTC	CASRRKIGAGETQYF
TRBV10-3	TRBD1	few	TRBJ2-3	TGTGCCATCAGTGAGTCTTGGACAGGGGGGACAGATACGCAGTATTTT	CAISESWTGGTDTQYF
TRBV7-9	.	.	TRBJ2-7	TGTGCCAGCAGCGTCGGACCCCTCCGCTACGAGCAGTACTTC	CASSVGPLRYEQYF
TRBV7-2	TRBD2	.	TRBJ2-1	TGTGCCAGCAGCTTAGCGTGGCAAGCGGGGGTGAGCAATGAGCAGTTCTTC	CASSLAWQAGVSNEQFF
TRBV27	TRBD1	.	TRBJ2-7	TGTGCCAGCAGTTTTAGGGGACAGACGAGCTCCTACGAGCAGTACTTC	CASSFRGQTSSYEQYF
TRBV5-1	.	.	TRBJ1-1	TGCGCCAGCAGCCGTCCAGCCTCTGAAGCTTTCTTT	CASSRPASEAFF
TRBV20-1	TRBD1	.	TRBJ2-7	TGCAGTGCCTGGGGACAGTTCCACTACGAGCAGTACTTC	CSAWGQFHYEQYF
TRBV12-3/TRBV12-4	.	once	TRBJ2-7	TGTGCCAGCGGCCTTGGACTACGGATTCAGTACTTC	CASGLGLRIQYF
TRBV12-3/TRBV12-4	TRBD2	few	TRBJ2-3	TGTGCCAGCAGTTGGGGACTAGTGAACCCCACAGATACGCAGTATTTT	CASSWGLVNPTDTQYF
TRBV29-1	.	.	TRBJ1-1	TGCAGCGTTGTTTTCCAGGGTATCACTGAAGCTTTCTTT	CSVVFQGITEAFF
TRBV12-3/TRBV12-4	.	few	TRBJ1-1	TGTGCCAGCAGGGCGGGACACGTGAACACTGAAGCTTTCTTT	CASRAGHVNTEAFF
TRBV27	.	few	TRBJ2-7	TGTGCCAGCAGTTTATCTTCAGGCCGGGGGTACGAGCAGTACTTC	CASSLSSGRGYEQYF
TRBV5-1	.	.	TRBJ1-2	TGCGCCAGCAGCTTGGGGCAGTCAGACTATGGCTACACCTTC	CASSLGQSDYGYTF
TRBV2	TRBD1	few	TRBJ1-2	TGTGCCAGTGAGACAGGGGGGTATGGCTACACCTTC	CASETGGYGYTF
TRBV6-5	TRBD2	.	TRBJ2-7	TGTGCCAGCAGTTACGTAGGACTAGCGGGTAAAGAGCAGTACTTC	CASSYVGLAGKEQYF
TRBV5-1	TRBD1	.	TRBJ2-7	TGCACCAGCAGCTTGCTGGGGACAGGGAAGACCTACGAGCAGTACTTC	CTSSLLGTGKTYEQYF
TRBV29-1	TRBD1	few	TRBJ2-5	TGCAGCGCATTGACAGGGGGCTTGGAGACCCAGTACTTC	CSALTGGLETQYF
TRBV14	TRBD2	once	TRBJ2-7	TGTGCCAGCAGCCAGGACAGACTAGCGGGAGAGTACGAGCAGTACTTC	CASSQDRLAGEYEQYF
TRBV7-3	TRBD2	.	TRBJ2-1	TGTGCCAGCAGCTCCACGATTAGCGGGAGGGCATCCTACAATGAGCAGTTCTTC	CASSSTISGRASYNEQFF
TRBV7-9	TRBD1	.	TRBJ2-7	TGTGCCAGCAGCGACCGGGACAGGCACTACGAGCAGTACTTC	CASSDRDRHYEQYF
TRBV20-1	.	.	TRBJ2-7	TGCAGTGCTAGAGTTGTCGGGTCCGCCTACAATGAGCAGTACTTC	CSARVVGSAYNEQYF
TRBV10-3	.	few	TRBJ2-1	TGTGCCATCACCGGACAGCTCGGGAATGAGCAGTTCTTC	CAITGQLGNEQFF
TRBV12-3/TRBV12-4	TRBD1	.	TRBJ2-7	TGTGCCAGCACCGTTTGGCCCACAGGGGCTTCTGCCTACGAGCAGTACTTC	CASTVWPTGASAYEQYF
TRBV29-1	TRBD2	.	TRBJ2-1	TGCAGCGTTGCGGGGGGGCCCTCCTACAATGAGCAGTTCTTC	CSVAGGPSYNEQFF
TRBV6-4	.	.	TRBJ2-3	TGTGCCAGCAGTGACGGACTCAACAGACTAGGCACAGATACGCAGTATTTT	CASSDGLNRLGTDTQYF
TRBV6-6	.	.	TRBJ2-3	TGTGCCAGCAGTTACTCCCAGAGAGATCACACAGATACGCAGTATTTT	CASSYSQRDHTDTQYF
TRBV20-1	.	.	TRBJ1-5	TGCAGTGCTAGAGATCTCGGGCAGAGGAATCAGCCCCAGCATTTT	CSARDLGQRNQPQHF
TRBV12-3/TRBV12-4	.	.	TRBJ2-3	TGTGCCAGCGCGGGCGTGGTGGCAGATACGCAGTATTTT	CASAGVVADTQYF
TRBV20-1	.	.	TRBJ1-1	TGCAGTGCTAGAAGGGCGAACACTGAAGCTTTCTTT	CSARRANTEAFF
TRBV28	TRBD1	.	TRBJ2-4	TGTGCCAGCAGTCTCACGGACAGGGTAGCCAAAAACATTCAGTACTTC	CASSLTDRVAKNIQYF
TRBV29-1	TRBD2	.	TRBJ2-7	TGCAGCGTCGACCCTCGGGGGAGCGGGAACGAGCAGTACTTC	CSVDPRGSGNEQYF
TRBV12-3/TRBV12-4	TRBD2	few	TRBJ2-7	TGTGCCAGCAGCCGCACGGGAGGGCTGGGCTACGAGCAGTACTTC	CASSRTGGLGYEQYF
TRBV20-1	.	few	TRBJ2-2	TGCAGTGCTAGAGATGGGGGGCAGGACACCGGGGAGCTGTTTTTT	CSARDGGQDTGELFF
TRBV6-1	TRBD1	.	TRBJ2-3	TGTGCCAGCAGTGAAATACTAATGATCCGGGACAGGAGCACAGATACGCAGTATTTT	CASSEILMIRDRSTDTQYF
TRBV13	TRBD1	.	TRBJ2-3	TGTGCCAGCAGGAGCCGATACGTGACAGGGCGGGATACGCAGTATTTT	CASRSRYVTGRDTQYF
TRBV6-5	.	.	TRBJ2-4	TGTGCCAGCAGTCGGCAGAGGACAGCCCGTGGTTTTCAGTACTTC	CASSRQRTARGFQYF
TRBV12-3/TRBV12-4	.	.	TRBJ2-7	TGTGCCAGCAGTTCTCGACAGGTCCTAACCTACGAGCAGTACTTC	CASSSRQVLTYEQYF
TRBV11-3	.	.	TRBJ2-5	TGTGCCAGCAGCTTAGTAACCGAAGAGACCCAGTACTTC	CASSLVTEETQYF
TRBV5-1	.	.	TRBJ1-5	TGCGCCAGCAGCTTTGAGGGCAGGGCCTTTCAGCCCCAGCATTTT	CASSFEGRAFQPQHF
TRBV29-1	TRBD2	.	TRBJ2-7	TGCAGCGTTGTGGCGGGAGGACTTGGCGAGCAGTACTTC	CSVVAGGLGEQYF
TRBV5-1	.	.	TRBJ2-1	TGCGCCAGCAGCTTGGAGTCGGGTTGGAAGTTCTTC	CASSLESGWKFF
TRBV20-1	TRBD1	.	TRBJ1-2	TGCAGTAACTACAATACAGGGGACAGAGGCTACACCTTC	CSNYNTGDRGYTF
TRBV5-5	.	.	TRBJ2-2	TGTGCCAGCAGCGTTTCCTCCCGGGAGCTGTTTTTT	CASSVSSRELFF